The present T cell receptor (beta chain) was sequenced within a study of T-cell reconstitution after alpha-beta-depleted transplantation in children. General observations from the study: Some patients owed their high day-60 TCRbeta diversity to surviving recipient T cells and thymic progenitors. After transplant, at about two months, alpha-beta T cells were reportedly derived from several hundred expanded graft clones. T-cell counts and diversity were attributed mostly to newly produced T cells one year after transplant.

This clonotype was detected once. Its specificity is not known. This CDR3 is built from 15 residues. V gave up 8 bases and J gave up 4 bases; unmatched junction bases: 12. Germline values: CDR1 MNHEY, CDR2 SVGEGT. TCRbeta library preparation incorporated unique molecular identifiers. TCRdb independently ran MiXCR on the PCR reads; one entry per CDR3 protein. The sample lists around 450,000 distinct CDR3 sequences; about 40% were seen once. This TCR derives from a girl aged 2 to 10 with aplastic anemia, due to receive a stem cell transplant. The sequences come from PBMCs, collected before TCRalphabeta/CD19-depleted stem cell transplant. The V call is TRBV6-2 or TRBV6-3, the J call TRBJ2-3, with 7 positions matching TRBD2. The CDR3 DNA sequence: TGTGCCAGCCGCTCAGATGGCGGGAGCGCAGATACGCAGTATTTT. Translation gives CASRSDGGSADTQYF.